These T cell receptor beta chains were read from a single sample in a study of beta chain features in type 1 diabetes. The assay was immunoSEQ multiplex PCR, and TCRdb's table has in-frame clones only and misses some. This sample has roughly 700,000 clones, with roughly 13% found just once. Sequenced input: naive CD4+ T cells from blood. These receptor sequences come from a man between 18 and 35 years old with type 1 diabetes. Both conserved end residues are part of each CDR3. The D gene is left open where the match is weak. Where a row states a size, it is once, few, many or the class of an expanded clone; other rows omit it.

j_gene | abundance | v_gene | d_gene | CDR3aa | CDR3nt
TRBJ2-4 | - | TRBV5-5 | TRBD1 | CASSPGQGVQYF | TGTGCCAGCAGCCCTGGACAGGGTGTTCAGTACTTC
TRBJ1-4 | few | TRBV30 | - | CAWSVSGDLAFF | TGTGCCTGGAGTGTAAGTGGCGACTTGGCGTTTTTT
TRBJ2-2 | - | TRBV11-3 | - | CASSLSSAGELFF | TGTGCCAGCAGCTTATCGAGTGCCGGGGAGCTGTTTTTT
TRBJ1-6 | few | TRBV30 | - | CAWSVRGGNSPLHF | TGTGCCTGGAGTGTGAGAGGGGGAAATTCACCCCTCCACTTT
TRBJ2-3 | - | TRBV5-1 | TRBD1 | CASSWATGSDTQYF | TGCGCCAGCAGCTGGGCGACAGGGTCAGATACGCAGTATTTT
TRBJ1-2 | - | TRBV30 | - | CAWNLVSYGYTF | TGTGCCTGGAACTTGGTCAGCTATGGCTACACCTTC
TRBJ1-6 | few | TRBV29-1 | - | CSVQGSPLHF | TGCAGCGTACAGGGTTCACCCCTCCACTTT
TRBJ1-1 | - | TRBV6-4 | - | CASSDLAGWNTEAFF | TGTGCCAGCAGTGACTTGGCAGGTTGGAACACTGAAGCTTTCTTT
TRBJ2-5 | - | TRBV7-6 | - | CASSLAGGVVQETQYF | TGTGCCAGCAGCTTAGCCGGAGGAGTGGTTCAAGAGACCCAGTACTTC
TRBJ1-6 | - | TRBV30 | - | CAWSVGQDSPLHF | TGTGCCTGGAGTGTAGGGCAGGATTCACCCCTCCACTTT
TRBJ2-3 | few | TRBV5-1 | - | CASTRTASTDTQYF | TGCGCCAGCACCCGGACAGCTAGCACAGATACGCAGTATTTT
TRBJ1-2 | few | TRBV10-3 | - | CAISDEGHYGYTF | TGTGCCATCAGTGACGAAGGGCACTATGGCTACACCTTC
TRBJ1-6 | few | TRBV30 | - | CAWSLYPVGGNSPLHF | TGTGCCTGGAGTTTGTACCCGGTCGGGGGTAATTCACCCCTCCACTTT
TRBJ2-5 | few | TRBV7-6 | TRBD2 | CASSVTSGGLETQYF | TGTGCCAGCAGCGTCACTAGCGGGGGACTGGAGACCCAGTACTTC
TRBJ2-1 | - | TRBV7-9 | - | CASHPQGGNEQFF | TGTGCCAGCCACCCCCAGGGGGGGAATGAGCAGTTCTTC
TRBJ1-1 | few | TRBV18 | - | CASSPTAQSENTEAFF | TGTGCCAGCTCACCTACAGCCCAGAGCGAAAACACTGAAGCTTTCTTT
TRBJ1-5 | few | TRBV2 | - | CASRGRINQPQHF | TGTGCCAGCCGGGGGCGAATCAATCAGCCCCAGCATTTT
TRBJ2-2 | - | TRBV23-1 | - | CASSQRRADNTGELFF | TGCGCCAGCAGTCAAAGGAGGGCGGACAACACCGGGGAGCTGTTTTTT
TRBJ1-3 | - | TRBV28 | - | CASSLTPGGNTIYF | TGTGCCAGCAGTTTGACACCCGGCGGAAACACCATATATTTT
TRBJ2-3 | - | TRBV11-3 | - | CASSWTNTDTQYF | TGTGCCAGCAGCTGGACAAACACAGATACGCAGTATTTT
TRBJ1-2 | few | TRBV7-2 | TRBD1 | CASSPDRDRRGYGYTF | TGTGCCAGCAGCCCGGACCGGGACAGACGTGGCTATGGCTACACCTTC
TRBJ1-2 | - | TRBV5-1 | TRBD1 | CASSFGQGYGYTF | TGCGCCAGCAGCTTCGGACAGGGCTATGGCTACACCTTC
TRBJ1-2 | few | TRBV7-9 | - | CASLARHTF | TGTGCCAGCCTAGCCCGACACACCTTC